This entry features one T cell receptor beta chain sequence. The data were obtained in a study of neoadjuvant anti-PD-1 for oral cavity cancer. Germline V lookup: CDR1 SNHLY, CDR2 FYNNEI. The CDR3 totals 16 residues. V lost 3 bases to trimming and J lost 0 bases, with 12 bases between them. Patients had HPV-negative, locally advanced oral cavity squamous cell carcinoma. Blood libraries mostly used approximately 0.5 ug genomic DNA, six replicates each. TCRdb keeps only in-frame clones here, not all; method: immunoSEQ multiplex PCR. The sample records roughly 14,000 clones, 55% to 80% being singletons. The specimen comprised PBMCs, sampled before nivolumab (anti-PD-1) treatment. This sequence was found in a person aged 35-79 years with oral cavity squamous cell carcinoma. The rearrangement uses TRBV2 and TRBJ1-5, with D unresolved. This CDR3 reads CASSDGEYYSNQPQHF. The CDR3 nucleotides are TGTGCCAGCAGTGACGGGGAATACTATAGCAATCAGCCCCAGCATTTT. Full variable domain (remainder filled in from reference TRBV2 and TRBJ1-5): EPEVTQTPSHQVTQMGQEVILRCVPISNHLYFYWYRQILGQKVEFLVSFYNNEISEKSEIFDDQFSVERPDGSNFTLKIRSTKLEDSAMYFCASSDGEYYSNQPQHFGDGTRLSIL.